This TCR beta chain is from a study of somatic mutations in cytotoxic T cells in rheumatoid arthritis. Repertoires were generated with immunoSEQ multiplex PCR, while TCRdb's copy carries only in-frame clones and drops some. The table has 15,000 or so clones, roughly 77% seen once. The V gene end was trimmed by 7 bases and the J gene end by 5 bases; junction bases not matched to a gene: 12. CDR3 length: 15 residues. The germline V gene encodes CDR1 MNHNS and CDR2 SASEGT. The sequencing sample was made of CD8+ T cells sorted from blood. The chain is built from TRBV6-1 and TRBJ2-7, with 9 nucleotides matching TRBD1. This receptor was obtained from an adult with rheumatoid arthritis. The CDR3 coding sequence is TGTGCCAGCAATCCTACCGGGACAGGGTCCCACGAGCAGTACGTC. It yields the protein CASNPTGTGSHEQYV.